What follows are 25 T cell receptor beta chains derived from one specimen sequenced in a study of OX40 agonist ivuxolimab in advanced cancers. Only in-frame clones appear in the TCRdb table, and some are missing; sequencing was by immunoSEQ multiplex PCR. In the table there are tens of thousands of clones, 75% to 95% of which are singletons. This material consisted of CD4+ or CD8+ T cells sorted from blood, taken in a trial of the OX40 agonist ivuxolimab. The receptors shown here come from an adult with an advanced solid tumor such as melanoma, head and neck, liver or kidney cancer.

This clone was picked up one time. This chain uses TRBV7-2 with TRBJ2-5; D gene unclear. The V gene lost 1 base and the J gene lost 2 bases, with 11 bases spanning the gap. CDR1 SGHTA and CDR2 FQGNSA come from the germline V gene. This CDR3 region has 15 residues. The CDR3 reads CASSLGTVYQETQYF. For the CDR3, the DNA is TGTGCCAGCAGCTTAGGAACAGTTTATCAAGAGACCCAGTACTTC.

The rearrangement uses TRBV21-1 and TRBJ2-1; no check of the table's D call, TRBD1, against the DNA was made. TRBV21-1 is designated a pseudogene. The CDR3 length is 13 residues. CDR3 nucleotides: TGTGCCAGCAGCATGGACAGCCTCAATGAGCAGTTCTTC. As protein: CASSMDSLNEQFF.

V gene TRBV11-2 combines with J gene TRBJ2-7, with 7 bases aligning to TRBD1. J gave up 3 bases and V 2 bases, and 1 base lay outside the gene matches. Germline assignment: CDR1 SGHAT and CDR2 FQNNGV. The CDR3 runs to 13 residues. The CDR3 DNA reads as TGTGCCAGCAGCTTAAGACAGGGCTACGAGCAGTACTTC. Translation gives CASSLRQGYEQYF.

The V call is TRBV6-6, the J call TRBJ2-2, with D unresolved. V lost 10 bases, J lost 7 bases, and 10 bases lay in between. CDR3 size: 11 residues. CDR1 and CDR2 from the germline V gene are MNHNY and SVGAGI (reference sequence). The CDR3 nucleotides read TGTGCCACCTCCTGGGTCGGGGAGCTGTTTTTT. Translating gives CATSWVGELFF.

The chain has TRBV15 and TRBJ2-3, with D possibly being TRBD1 (5 bases). Per the germline V gene, CDR1 is LNHNV and CDR2 is YYDKDF (reference sequence). The V and J ends lost 0 bases and 2 bases respectively, with 6 bases between them. CDR3 length: 14 residues. DNA of the CDR3: TGTGCCACCAGCAGAGACAGGGTCACAGATACGCAGTATTTT. Its translation is CATSRDRVTDTQYF.

The chain carries TRBV28 and TRBJ1-3; D is unresolved. The CDR3 sequence is 12 residues long. CDR1 MDHEN and CDR2 SYDVKM come from the germline V gene. With 6 bases removed from V and 4 bases from J, the gap between germline ends came to 7 bases. The CDR3 DNA reads as TGTGCCAGCAGGGGCAGAGGAAACACCATATATTTT. This gives the protein CASRGRGNTIYF.

The chain joins TRBV18 to TRBJ2-1; D is undetermined. Trimming removed 3 bases at V and 5 bases at J, with 11 bases between. The CDR3 contains 14 residues. Germline V CDR1 and CDR2: KGHSH, LQKENI. The CDR3 region is CASSPSLPDNEQFF. CDR3 coding DNA: TGTGCCAGCTCACCTAGCCTTCCAGACAATGAGCAGTTCTTC.

The chain recombines TRBV7-6 with TRBJ1-5; possible D gene TRBD1, 6 bases. Germline-derived CDR1 and CDR2 are SGHVS and FNYEAQ. With 5 bases removed from V and 5 bases from J, the gap between germline ends came to 7 bases. CDR3 length: 12 residues. CDR3: CASSHRDQPQHF. CDR3 DNA: TGTGCCAGCAGCCACAGGGATCAGCCCCAGCATTTT.

The chain links TRBV7-3 to TRBJ2-1, with 8 positions matching TRBD2. This CDR3 region has 15 residues. Germline-derived CDR1 and CDR2 are SGHTA and FQGTGA. The V and J ends lost 5 bases and 2 bases, in that order; junction bases with no gene match: 5. The CDR3 nucleotides are TGTGCCAGCAGCCCCGGGCGGGGGGCCTACAATGAGCAGTTCTTC. Residues: CASSPGRGAYNEQFF. The variable domain in full, with the rest retrieved from reference TRBV7-3 and TRBJ2-1, is GAGVSQTPSNKVTEKGKYVELRCDPISGHTALYWYRQSLGQGPEFLIYFQGTGAADDSGLPNDRFFAVRPEGSVSTLKIQRTERGDSAVYLCASSPGRGAYNEQFFGPGTRLTVL.

The genes are TRBV30 and TRBJ1-5, with 7 bases matching TRBD1. V lost 3 bases, J lost 2 bases, and 4 bases stayed unmatched. Germline V CDR1 and CDR2: GTSNPN, SVGIG (reference sequence). The length of the CDR3 is 14 residues. CDR3 sequence: CAWSGTVGNQPQHF. CDR3 sequence (DNA): TGTGCCTGGAGCGGGACAGTTGGCAATCAGCCCCAGCATTTT.

The J gene is TRBJ2-5, the V gene TRBV5-1; 7 bases map to TRBD1. Germline values: CDR1 SGHRS, CDR2 YFSETQ. The ends lost 3 bases at V and 3 bases at J; junction bases unmatched: 11. The CDR3 is 16 residues long. The DNA of the CDR3 is TGCGCCAGCAGCTCCCGGACAGGCGGTACGGAAGAGACCCAGTACTTC. Translating it yields CASSSRTGGTEETQYF.

V gene TRBV6-5 combines with J gene TRBJ2-1; D tentatively reads TRBD1 or TRBD2 (7 bases each). In germline, CDR1 is MNHEY, CDR2 SVGAGI. V was clipped by 2 bases and J by 5 bases, with 16 bases between them. The CDR3 sequence is 16 residues long. In nucleotides, the CDR3 is TGTGCCAGCAGTTACCCGGGGGGAGGGGGCAACAATGAGCAGTTCTTC. The encoded protein is CASSYPGGGGNNEQFF.

The rearrangement uses TRBV19 and TRBJ2-7; 13 positions match TRBD2. With 6 bases clipped from V and 0 bases from J, the junction kept 5 bases outside the gene matches. Germline values: CDR1 LNHDA, CDR2 SQIVND (reference sequence). The CDR3 covers 16 residues. The CDR3 protein is CASSDRTSGSSYEQYF. CDR3 DNA: TGTGCCAGTAGCGACCGGACTAGCGGGAGCTCCTACGAGCAGTACTTC.

This clone was found once. J is TRBJ2-3 and V is TRBV6-6; D gene unclear. V dropped 5 bases and J dropped 5 bases, with 5 bases sitting between them. This CDR3 has 11 residues. Germline CDR1 is MNHNY and CDR2 is SVGAGI (reference sequence). DNA of the CDR3: TGTGCCAGCAGTCTCCGAGATACGCAGTATTTT. Translating it yields CASSLRDTQYF.

The chain employs TRBV6-1 and TRBJ1-5, with D uncertain. Germline-derived CDR1 and CDR2 are MNHNS and SASEGT. This CDR3 comprises 15 residues. V was clipped by 2 bases and J by 0 bases, with 8 bases between them. This CDR3 reads CASSENRISNQPQHF. CDR3 nucleotide sequence: TGTGCCAGCAGTGAAAATCGGATTAGCAATCAGCCCCAGCATTTT.

This chain links TRBV2 with TRBJ2-5; D may correspond to TRBD1 or TRBD2 (5 bases each). Germline loops: CDR1 SNHLY, CDR2 FYNNEI. The CDR3 has 15 amino acids. Trimming cost V 7 bases and J 4 bases, with 19 bases left between them. The CDR3 spells CASILSGGGVETQYF. Written as DNA, the CDR3 is TGTGCCAGCATCCTATCTGGTGGGGGTGTAGAGACCCAGTACTTC.

This CDR3 reads CASSFEGAKYSNQPQHF. The CDR3 DNA reads as TGTGCCAGCAGTTTTGAGGGGGCAAAATATAGCAATCAGCCCCAGCATTTT. The chain employs TRBV28 and TRBJ1-5; TRBD1 matches 7 bases. Germline V gene lookup returns CDR1 MDHEN and CDR2 SYDVKM. The ends lost 3 bases at V and 0 bases at J; junction bases unmatched: 8. The CDR3 has 17 amino acids. Filled out from reference TRBV28 and TRBJ1-5, the complete variable domain reads DVKVTQSSRYLVKRTGEKVFLECVQDMDHENMFWYRQDPGLGLRLIYFSYDVKMKEKGDIPEGYSVSREKKERFSLILESASTNQTSMYLCASSFEGAKYSNQPQHFGDGTRLSIL.

This clone came up a few times. The chain is built from TRBV7-9 and TRBJ2-3; no clear D gene. Per the germline V gene, CDR1 is SEHNR and CDR2 is FQNEAQ (reference sequence). The CDR3 contains 11 residues. The V end lost 5 bases, the J end lost 8 bases, and 8 bases lay between the germline ends. This CDR3 is CASSPIGTQYF. CDR3 DNA sequence: TGTGCCAGCAGCCCGATTGGTACGCAGTATTTT.

The rearrangement joins TRBV28 to TRBJ2-1; 7 bases fit TRBD2. The junction had 9 bases not matched to a gene; V was cut back by 6 bases and J by 4 bases. Germline V gene sequence: CDR1 MDHEN, CDR2 SYDVKM. The CDR3 consists of 15 residues. The CDR3 DNA reads TGTGCCAGCAGGACCCTTAGCGGGTGGTACAATGAGCAGTTCTTC. It encodes CASRTLSGWYNEQFF.

J is TRBJ2-3 and V is TRBV4-3; D ambiguous. The CDR3 spans 14 residues. V was trimmed by 0 bases and J by 1 base, leaving 5 bases between them. Germline V lookup: CDR1 LGHNA, CDR2 YSLEER. CDR3 nucleotide sequence: TGCGCCAGCAGCCAAGATGGCCGCACAGATACGCAGTATTTT. Translating it yields CASSQDGRTDTQYF.

The gene calls are TRBV11-2 and TRBJ2-1, with 7 bases lining up with TRBD2. V lost 2 bases, J lost 9 bases, and 7 bases stayed unmatched. The V gene's germline CDR1 is SGHAT and CDR2 FQNNGV. The CDR3 has 14 amino acids. In DNA form, the CDR3 reads TGTGCCAGCAGCTTATTTGCGGGAGCGGCTGAGCAGTTCTTC. It yields the protein CASSLFAGAAEQFF.

This chain connects TRBV18 to TRBJ2-3; D unresolved. V shed 1 base and J shed 0 bases, with 14 bases lying between them. CDR1 is KGHSH and CDR2 is LQKENI in the germline V gene. This CDR3 comprises 17 residues. The CDR3: CASSPLHDPSSTDTQYF. CDR3 coding DNA: TGTGCCAGCTCACCACTACACGACCCCTCTAGCACAGATACGCAGTATTTT. The full variable domain, completed using reference TRBV18 and TRBJ2-3, is NAGVMQNPRHLVRRRGQEARLRCSPMKGHSHVYWYRQLPEEGLKFMVYLQKENIIDESGMPKERFSAEFPKEGPSILRIQQVVRGDSAAYFCASSPLHDPSSTDTQYFGPGTRLTVL.

The chain combines TRBV27 with TRBJ2-3, with a weak D call TRBD1 (5 bases). V was clipped by 7 bases and J by 0 bases, with 14 bases between them. CDR1 is MNHEY and CDR2 is SMNVEV in the germline V gene (reference sequence). This CDR3 contains 15 residues. This chain's CDR3 is CASTRDRASTDTQYF. Written as DNA, the CDR3 is TGTGCCAGCACCCGAGACAGAGCTAGCACAGATACGCAGTATTTT.

This clone appeared a few times. The V call is TRBV4-3, the J call TRBJ1-1, with D unclear. V lost 0 bases to trimming and J lost 8 bases, with 13 bases between them. The CDR3 sequence is 14 residues long. The V gene's germline CDR1 is LGHNA and CDR2 YSLEER. The CDR3 nucleotides are TGCGCCAGCAGCCAAGATTTGTTAGGACGGGAAGCTTTCTTT. Amino acids: CASSQDLLGREAFF.

The V call is TRBV6-5, the J call TRBJ2-7, with D possibly TRBD2 on 5 matching bases. Trimming took 6 bases from V and 3 from J, leaving 15 bases between them. This CDR3 contains 14 residues. Germline assignment: CDR1 MNHEY and CDR2 SVGAGI. The CDR3 protein is CASSLAPKGYEQYF. The CDR3 DNA reads TGTGCCAGCAGCCTAGCACCGAAGGGCTACGAGCAGTACTTC.